This T cell receptor beta chain appears in the sequencing data of a study of spatial heterogeneity in lung cancer. Study-wide context: The count of detected beta-chain sequences consistently exceeded that of alpha-chain sequences.

The CDR3 is 15 residues long. Germline CDR1 reads LGHDT; CDR2 reads YNNKEL (reference sequence). Trimming stripped 1 base from V and 3 bases from J, with 10 bases between. This clonotype has only a few counts. Its antigen remains unidentified. The time point here: sample taken at primary tumor resection. The donor population consisted of 72 patients with untreated, early-stage non-small cell lung cancer. Unsorted tumor, nontumor lung tissue or cryopreserved PBMC supplied the whole RNA. Broader study findings: Resection blood, more than follow-up blood, showed ubiquitous expanded tumor TCRs.

TCRdb reprocessed the 5' RACE reads with MiXCR, giving one entry per CDR3 protein. The sample has 40,000 to 45,000 distinct CDR3 sequences, approximately 13% seen once; the top ten hold 55% to 70%. The source is a male donor with early-stage non-small cell lung cancer. The chain carries TRBV3-1 and TRBJ1-3, with a tentative D call TRBD1 (5 bases). Sequences were derived from PBMCs, sampled at surgery. The CDR3 nucleotides are TGTGCCAGCAGCCAAGTCGGACACCTTGGAAACACCATATATTTT. As protein: CASSQVGHLGNTIYF. The entire variable domain, with the rest obtained from reference TRBV3-1 and TRBJ1-3, is as follows: DTAVSQTPKYLVTQMGNDKSIKCEQNLGHDTMYWYKQDSKKFLKIMFSYNNKELIINETVPNRFSPKSPDKAHLNLHINSLELGDSAVYFCASSQVGHLGNTIYFGEGSWLTVV.